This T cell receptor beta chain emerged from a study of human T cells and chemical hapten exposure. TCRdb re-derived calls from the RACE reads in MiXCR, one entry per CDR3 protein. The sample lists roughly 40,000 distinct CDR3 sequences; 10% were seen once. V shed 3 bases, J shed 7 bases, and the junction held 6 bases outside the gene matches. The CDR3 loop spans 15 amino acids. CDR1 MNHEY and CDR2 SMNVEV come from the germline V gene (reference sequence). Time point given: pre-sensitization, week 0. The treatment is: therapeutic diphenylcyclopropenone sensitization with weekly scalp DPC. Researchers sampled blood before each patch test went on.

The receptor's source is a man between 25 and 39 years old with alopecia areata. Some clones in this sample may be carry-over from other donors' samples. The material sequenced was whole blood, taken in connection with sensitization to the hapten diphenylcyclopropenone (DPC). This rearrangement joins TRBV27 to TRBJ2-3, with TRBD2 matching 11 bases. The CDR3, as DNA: TGTGCCAGCAGTTTGGTACTAGCGGGAGATCATACGCAGTATTTT. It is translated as CASSLVLAGDHTQYF.